This T cell receptor beta chain was identified during a study of post-analysis software for immune sequencing data. Study-wide findings and caveats: Samples sharing a preparation batch grouped tightly together when assessed by F measure. Controls significantly exceeded multiple sclerosis patients in normalized Chao1 diversity.

Note on this clonotype: Its specificity is not known.

Every TCR beta cDNA library bore unique molecular identifiers. A single record per CDR3 protein comes from TCRdb applying MiXCR to the PCR reads. The data show 600,000 to 750,000 distinct CDR3 sequences, approximately 60% seen once. The sample comprised blood. This TCR derives from a girl aged 2-10 years with multiple sclerosis.

Written as DNA, the CDR3 is TGTGCCAGCAGTGAGGAGGAGGGCTTCTACGAGCAGTACTTC. Translating gives CASSEEEGFYEQYF. J is TRBJ2-7 and V is TRBV6-5, with D possibly matching TRBD2 (6 bases). Per germline, CDR1 MNHEY and CDR2 SVGAGI. The CDR3 is made up of 14 amino acids. The ends were cut back, 5 bases at V and 3 bases at J, with 14 bases in the middle.